Shown below are 9 T cell receptor beta chains from a single sample sequenced in a study of OX40 agonist ivuxolimab in advanced cancers. TCRdb's copy holds only in-frame clones and misses some; the assay was immunoSEQ multiplex PCR. The data contain tens of thousands of clones, approximately 88% of them singletons. Sequenced material: CD4+ or CD8+ T cells sorted from blood, taken in a trial of the OX40 agonist ivuxolimab. These receptors were collected from an adult with an advanced solid tumor such as melanoma, head and neck, liver or kidney cancer.

The CDR3 is CASRSNPGQGNTGELFF. The CDR3, as DNA: TGTGCCAGCAGATCCAATCCGGGACAGGGTAACACCGGGGAGCTGTTTTTT. The chain carries TRBV7-9 and TRBJ2-2; 9 nucleotides match TRBD1. The V segment lost 6 bases and the J segment 2 bases; nucleotides outside the gene matches: 10. The CDR3 consists of 17 residues. CDR1 is SEHNR and CDR2 is FQNEAQ in the germline V gene (reference sequence).

The chain is built from TRBV19 and TRBJ1-2; D is uncertain. Germline V gene lookup returns CDR1 LNHDA and CDR2 SQIVND (reference sequence). The V end was cut by 3 bases, the J end by 2 bases, with 10 bases between. The CDR3 is made up of 14 amino acids. The CDR3: CASSIPDGNYGYTF. CDR3 bases: TGTGCCAGTAGTATCCCGGACGGAAACTATGGCTACACCTTC.

This clone was seen a single time. This chain uses TRBV2 with TRBJ2-3, with unresolved D. Trimming left V 2 bases short and J 2 bases short, with 8 bases between. The germline gives CDR1 SNHLY, CDR2 FYNNEI. CDR3 length equals 14 residues. CDR3 residues: CASSEWGITDTQYF. CDR3 bases: TGTGCCAGCAGTGAATGGGGTATCACAGATACGCAGTATTTT.

The rearrangement uses TRBV6-1 and TRBJ1-2; D may be TRBD1 (5 bases). V lost 6 bases and J lost 1, with 12 bases in between. The CDR3 spans 14 residues. The germline gives CDR1 MNHNS, CDR2 SASEGT. CDR3 region: CASSPTGGNYGYTF. CDR3 nucleotides: TGTGCCAGCAGCCCGACCGGGGGTAACTATGGCTACACCTTC.

The genes are TRBV6-4 and TRBJ1-5, with a tentative D call TRBD1 (6 bases). Germline assignment: CDR1 MRHNA and CDR2 SNTAGT. With 1 base removed from V and 3 bases from J, the gap between germline ends came to 25 bases. The CDR3 is 20 residues long. CDR3 nucleotides: TGTGCCAGCAGTGACTGGTGCTTACCCGGACAGAAGCCGGCCAATCAGCCCCAGCATTTT. Translation: CASSDWCLPGQKPANQPQHF.

For the CDR3, the DNA is TGTGCCAGCAGCTACCCACTCTTATTGGCGGGACAAAGCACAGATACGCAGTATTTT. As protein: CASSYPLLLAGQSTDTQYF. This rearrangement joins TRBV7-8 to TRBJ2-3, with D perhaps matching TRBD1 or TRBD2 (6 bases each). CDR1 and CDR2 (germline): SGHVS, FQNEAQ. Trimming took 4 bases from V and 0 from J, leaving 23 bases between them. This CDR3 has 19 amino acids.

V is TRBV19 and J is TRBJ2-1; D is unresolved. The CDR3 consists of 12 residues. Germline CDR1 reads LNHDA; CDR2 reads SQIVND (reference sequence). V was clipped by 4 bases and J by 6 bases, with 7 bases between them. The CDR3 sequence: CASSTAPNEQFF. DNA for the CDR3: TGTGCCAGTAGTACCGCCCCCAATGAGCAGTTCTTC.

The chain has TRBV5-1 and TRBJ2-1; TRBD1 is a possible D gene (6 bases). The germline V gene has CDR1 SGHRS and CDR2 YFSETQ. The CDR3 has 14 amino acids. Trimming took off 4 bases at V and 4 bases at J, with 12 bases between the two ends. The CDR3 bases are TGCGCCAGCAGCCCCGGGACACAATACAATGAGCAGTTCTTC. This codes for CASSPGTQYNEQFF.

In its sample, this clone was seen a few times. This chain joins TRBV5-1 and TRBJ1-3; 8 bases match TRBD1. Trimming took 4 bases from V and 7 from J; bases not matched to a gene: 7. Germline V gene data show CDR1 as SGHRS and CDR2 as YFSETQ. The CDR3 totals 14 residues. This CDR3 is CASSRGTGPNTIYF. CDR3 DNA: TGCGCCAGCAGCCGGGGGACAGGTCCGAACACCATATATTTT. The entire variable domain, with the rest obtained from reference TRBV5-1 and TRBJ1-3, is as follows: KAGVTQTPRYLIKTRGQQVTLSCSPISGHRSVSWYQQTPGQGLQFLFEYFSETQRNKGNFPGRFSGRQFSNSRSEMNVSTLELGDSALYLCASSRGTGPNTIYFGEGSWLTVV.